This T cell receptor beta chain is drawn from a study of beta chain features in type 1 diabetes. TCRB transcripts that were expressed got sequenced, as all of the isolated RNA had been reverse transcribed. Assay used: immunoSEQ multiplex PCR; TCRdb lists only in-frame clones, some missing. The data contain under 400,000 clones, roughly 12% of them singletons. Germline-derived CDR1 and CDR2 are LGHNA and YSLEER. The V segment lost 3 bases and the J segment 5 bases; nucleotides outside the gene matches: 11. There are 17 residues in the CDR3. Material for sequencing was naive CD4+ T cells from blood. This rearrangement joins TRBV4-3 to TRBJ2-2; 8 bases fit TRBD1. This TCR came from a young man in good health. The CDR3 DNA reads as TGCGCCAGCAGCCAGATGGACAGGGAGGATGAAACCGGGGAGCTGTTTTTT. It translates to CASSQMDREDETGELFF.